A single sample is the source of the 6 T cell receptor beta chains below, sequenced in a study of blood T cell repertoires in COVID-19. Some clones are missing from TCRdb's copy, which holds only in-frame ones; the method was immunoSEQ multiplex PCR. This sample has 52,000 or so clones, with under 90% found just once. Material for sequencing was peripheral blood. These receptors were collected from a man in his forties or fifties with acute or convalescent COVID-19.

The chain is built from TRBV5-4 and TRBJ1-2; 8 bases align to TRBD1. This CDR3 spans 16 amino acids. J lost 3 bases, V lost 0 bases, and 7 bases had no gene match. CDR1 and CDR2 from the germline V gene are SGHNT and YYREEE (reference sequence). The CDR3 coding sequence is TGTGCCAGCAGCTTGGGGGGACAGGCCAATTACTATGGCTACACCTTC. It specifies CASSLGGQANYYGYTF.

This clone was found once. The V call is TRBV5-4, the J call TRBJ2-1, with D perhaps matching TRBD2 (7 bases). Germline CDR1 reads SGHNT; CDR2 reads YYREEE (reference sequence). V was trimmed by 2 bases and J by 7 bases, leaving 19 bases between them. The CDR3 is 16 amino acids. The CDR3 DNA is TGTGCCAGCAGCTTCCCGGGCTGGCGGGGGCGGAATGAGCAGTTCTTC. This gives the protein CASSFPGWRGRNEQFF.

The rearrangement links TRBV6-5 to TRBJ1-5; perhaps TRBD1 as D (5 bases). This CDR3 region has 13 residues. Germline V lookup: CDR1 MNHEY, CDR2 SVGAGI. Trimming stripped 5 bases from V and 7 bases from J, with 12 bases between. The CDR3 protein is CASSRGEGQPQHF. In DNA, the CDR3 is TGTGCCAGCAGTCGGGGGGAGGGACAGCCCCAGCATTTT.

The rearrangement links TRBV19 to TRBJ2-1; the match to TRBD2 covers 7 bases. Germline V gene sequence: CDR1 LNHDA, CDR2 SQIVND (reference sequence). The CDR3 consists of 16 residues. V was clipped by 5 bases and J by 0 bases; unmatched bases: 7. DNA of the CDR3: TGTGCCAGTAGTTCCTCCGGGACTAACTCCTACAATGAGCAGTTCTTC. It encodes CASSSSGTNSYNEQFF.

The V gene is TRBV19, the J gene TRBJ2-1; 8 bases align to TRBD1. The CDR3 totals 14 residues. J lost 4 bases, V lost 4 bases, and 3 bases had no gene match. Germline V gene sequence: CDR1 LNHDA, CDR2 SQIVND (reference sequence). The CDR3 protein is CASSTGTGYNEQFF. CDR3 DNA: TGTGCCAGTAGTACGGGGACAGGTTACAATGAGCAGTTCTTC.

V gene TRBV5-8 combines with J gene TRBJ2-1, with D perhaps TRBD1 (6 bases). Germline assignment: CDR1 SGHTS and CDR2 YDEGEE. This CDR3 has 15 residues. Deletions cut 1 base from V and 4 bases from J, with 12 bases between. The CDR3 coding sequence is TGTGCCAGCAGCTTGAGACAGGAGATTTACAATGAGCAGTTCTTC. As protein: CASSLRQEIYNEQFF.